The next 20 T cell receptor beta chains were all read from a single sample in a study of identical twins. MiXCR, run by TCRdb on the 5' RACE reads, gives a single entry per CDR3 protein. The data hold about 520,000 distinct CDR3 sequences, with 20% to 25% observed a single time. These data also featured in a second study, about T cells expressing NK-cell markers.

The material sequenced was CD4+ T cells sorted from blood. The receptors originated from a woman aged 18-35 years in good health.

The gene calls are TRBV10-3 and TRBJ1-1; no firm D call. Deletions cut 6 bases from V and 0 bases from J, with 5 bases between. This CDR3 is 12 amino acids long. Per the germline V gene, CDR1 is ENHRY and CDR2 is SYGVKD. The DNA of the CDR3 is TGTGCCATCAGGGGGATGAACACTGAAGCTTTCTTT. Translating gives CAIRGMNTEAFF.

The chain links TRBV7-9 to TRBJ2-5; 7 positions match TRBD2. The CDR3 is made up of 15 amino acids. Germline CDR1 and CDR2: SEHNR and FQNEAQ (reference sequence). V was clipped by 5 bases and J by 2 bases; unmatched bases: 8. This chain's CDR3 is CASSLKRDSQETQYF. CDR3 nucleotides: TGTGCCAGCAGCCTCAAGCGGGATTCGCAAGAGACCCAGTACTTC.

The chain combines TRBV6-5 with TRBJ2-4; 7 bases map to TRBD1. The V segment lost 3 bases and the J segment 0 bases; nucleotides outside the gene matches: 8. Germline CDR1 MNHEY, CDR2 SVGAGI. This CDR3 contains 17 residues. The CDR3 nucleotides read TGTGCCAGCAGTTATGAGCTGGGACAGATAGCCAAAAACATTCAGTACTTC. It is translated as CASSYELGQIAKNIQYF.

This clonotype was seen ten or more times. The rearrangement uses TRBV5-1 and TRBJ2-3; D gene unclear. Deletions cut 5 bases from V and 0 bases from J, with 7 bases between. Germline V gene sequence: CDR1 SGHRS, CDR2 YFSETQ. This CDR3 is built from 13 residues. CDR3: CASSEISTDTQYF. The DNA for the CDR3 is TGCGCCAGCAGTGAGATAAGCACAGATACGCAGTATTTT.

CDR3 protein: CASSLGQGLNEQYF. DNA for the CDR3: TGCGCCAGCAGCTTGGGGCAGGGTCTCAACGAGCAGTACTTC. This chain uses TRBV5-1 with TRBJ2-7; maybe TRBD1 (5 bases). The CDR3 extends over 14 amino acids. Germline CDR1 SGHRS, CDR2 YFSETQ. V dropped 0 bases and J dropped 5 bases, with 12 bases sitting between them.

This chain links TRBV2 with TRBJ1-2, with 10 bases fitting TRBD1. The CDR3 is made up of 15 amino acids. V trimming: 2 bases; J trimming: 6 bases; junction bases outside the gene matches: 6. Germline CDR1 and CDR2: SNHLY and FYNNEI. In DNA, the CDR3 is TGTGCCAGCAGTGAATACGGGACAGGGGCTAATGGCTACACCTTC. This translates into CASSEYGTGANGYTF.

The chain uses TRBV5-1 and TRBJ2-2; TRBD2 aligns across 11 bases. Germline V CDR1 and CDR2: SGHRS, YFSETQ. CDR3 length equals 14 residues. V dropped 4 bases and J dropped 6; count of bases not matched to a gene: 2. DNA for the CDR3: TGCGCCAGCAGCATAGCGGGAGGGGCCGGGGAGCTGTTTTTT. Translated: CASSIAGGAGELFF. The full variable domain, with the rest looked up from reference TRBV5-1 and TRBJ2-2, is KAGVTQTPRYLIKTRGQQVTLSCSPISGHRSVSWYQQTPGQGLQFLFEYFSETQRNKGNFPGRFSGRQFSNSRSEMNVSTLELGDSALYLCASSIAGGAGELFFGEGSRLTVL.

In its sample, this clonotype was seen a few times. The gene calls are TRBV7-3 and TRBJ2-1; possibly TRBD1 or TRBD2 for D (5 bases each). The CDR3 loop spans 15 amino acids. Germline loops: CDR1 SGHTA, CDR2 FQGTGA. The V end was cut by 0 bases, the J end by 13 bases, with 19 bases between. CDR3 sequence (DNA): TGTGCCAGCAGCTTAACCTACCGGGACCCCCGCTCCCAGTTCTTC. Translating gives CASSLTYRDPRSQFF.

The chain uses TRBV12-3 or TRBV12-4 and TRBJ1-2; 11 bases line up with TRBD1. There are 15 residues in the CDR3. Losses at the gene ends were 4 bases for V and 4 bases for J; bases not matched to a gene: 5. The CDR3 DNA sequence: TGTGCCAGCAGTTCTTCCGGGACAGGGGGCTATGGCTACACCTTC. It specifies CASSSSGTGGYGYTF.

This clonotype was seen many times. The CDR3 DNA follows: TGCAGTGCTAGAGATACCGACAGAACCTACGAGCAGTACTTC. Its protein is CSARDTDRTYEQYF. The rearrangement joins TRBV20-1 to TRBJ2-7; perhaps TRBD1 as D (5 bases). CDR1 and CDR2 from the germline V gene are DFQATT and SNEGSKA (reference sequence). Trimming pared 0 bases from V and 2 bases from J, leaving 11 bases between. The CDR3 extends over 14 amino acids.

The rearrangement joins TRBV7-2 to TRBJ2-1; the D is unclear. The CDR3 totals 14 residues. V was clipped by 4 bases and J by 7 bases, with 14 bases between them. Germline CDR1 SGHTA, CDR2 FQGNSA. This chain's CDR3 is CASSSRRLPNEQFF. CDR3 in DNA: TGTGCCAGCAGCTCCCGTAGGCTTCCTAATGAGCAGTTCTTC. Full variable domain (rest looked up from reference TRBV7-2 and TRBJ2-1): GAGVSQSPSNKVTEKGKDVELRCDPISGHTALYWYRQSLGQGLEFLIYFQGNSAPDKSGLPSDRFSAERTGGSVSTLTIQRTQQEDSAVYLCASSSRRLPNEQFFGPGTRLTVL.

This clonotype has more than one count but fewer than ten. This CDR3 is CASGSYGSSGEQYF. For the CDR3, the DNA is TGTGCCAGCGGCTCTTACGGCTCCTCGGGCGAGCAGTACTTC. The V gene is TRBV12-3 or TRBV12-4, the J gene TRBJ2-7; no clear D. V was cut by 8 bases and J by 6 bases, with 20 bases left in between. The CDR3 runs 14 residues.

This clonotype turned up a few times. V and J are TRBV20-1 and TRBJ2-7, with D tentatively TRBD1 or TRBD2 (5 bases each). Germline V gives CDR1 DFQATT, CDR2 SNEGSKA (reference sequence). The CDR3 extends over 13 amino acids. Trimming pared 3 bases from V and 3 bases from J, leaving 12 bases between. CDR3 coding DNA: TGCAGTGCTAGGGGGACGGGGAACTACGAGCAGTACTTC. Protein sequence: CSARGTGNYEQYF.

The chain links TRBV28 to TRBJ2-1; 8 positions agree with TRBD2. The CDR3 is 16 residues long. Germline lookup yields CDR1 MDHEN and CDR2 SYDVKM. V shed 5 bases, J shed 0 bases, and the junction held 6 bases outside the gene matches. This CDR3 is CASSPVAGSSYNEQFF. CDR3 sequence (DNA): TGTGCCAGCAGTCCAGTAGCGGGGAGCTCCTACAATGAGCAGTTCTTC.

This clonotype has ten or more counts. This sequence joins TRBV20-1 and TRBJ2-1, with 13 bases identical to TRBD2. The CDR3 totals 13 residues. Looked up from germline, CDR1 is DFQATT and CDR2 is SNEGSKA (reference sequence). Trimming cost V 6 bases and J 15 bases; bases outside gene matches: 11. The CDR3 DNA reads TGCAGTGCCGTACGGACTAGCGGGAGTACACGGTTCTTC. Protein: CSAVRTSGSTRFF.

This sequence joins TRBV20-1 and TRBJ1-2; D gene unclear. V shed 1 base and J shed 7 bases, with 10 bases lying between them. Germline V gene sequence: CDR1 DFQATT, CDR2 SNEGSKA (reference sequence). This CDR3 spans 12 amino acids. This CDR3 is CSARAARGGYTF. The CDR3 region has the DNA TGCAGTGCTAGAGCTGCCCGGGGTGGCTACACCTTC.

A few counts support this clonotype. The chain is built from TRBV25-1 and TRBJ1-4; 10 nucleotides align to TRBD1. Trimming removed 6 bases from V and 7 bases from J; junction bases left unmatched: 5. Germline CDR1 is MGHDK and CDR2 is SYGVNS. The CDR3 runs 14 residues. This CDR3 is CASRGDRGSEKLFF. The CDR3 DNA is TGTGCCAGCAGGGGGGACAGGGGTAGTGAAAAACTGTTTTTT. The variable domain in full, with the rest retrieved from reference TRBV25-1 and TRBJ1-4, is EADIYQTPRYLVIGTGKKITLECSQTMGHDKMYWYQQDPGMELHLIHYSYGVNSTEKGDLSSESTVSRIRTEHFPLTLESARPSHTSQYLCASRGDRGSEKLFFGSGTQLSVL.

This clonotype has just a few counts. This chain connects TRBV10-3 to TRBJ2-5, with TRBD1 matching 10 bases. The CDR3 consists of 14 residues. V shed 6 bases and J 4 bases; nucleotides not matched to a gene: 5. Germline CDR1 is ENHRY and CDR2 is SYGVKD. The CDR3 DNA reads as TGTGCCATCAGAGGACAGGGGGAAAGAGAGACCCAGTACTTC. Its protein is CAIRGQGERETQYF.

This clonotype occurred a few times. The chain couples TRBV11-2 to TRBJ2-3, with 7 bases identical to TRBD1. Germline V lookup: CDR1 SGHAT, CDR2 FQNNGV. The ends lost 5 bases at V and 0 bases at J; junction bases unmatched: 14. The CDR3 has 18 residues. The CDR3 DNA reads as TGTGCCAGCAGCGATTCAAACAGGGGATCTTCTAGCACAGATACGCAGTATTTT. As protein: CASSDSNRGSSSTDTQYF.

This clonotype was seen more than once but under ten times. The chain joins TRBV25-1 to TRBJ1-4; D perhaps matches TRBD1 (6 bases). The germline V gene encodes CDR1 MGHDK and CDR2 SYGVNS. The CDR3 length is 15 residues. With 1 base removed from V and 8 bases from J, the gap between germline ends came to 14 bases. The CDR3 DNA follows: TGTGCCAGCAGTGAATTCAGGGGCGCGTCAGAAAAACTGTTTTTT. The encoded protein is CASSEFRGASEKLFF.